The 4 T cell receptor beta chains listed next were all sequenced from one sample in a study of graft-versus-host responses after intestinal transplantation. These receptors lack a known antigen. The data were produced by immunoSEQ multiplex PCR, yet TCRdb's version contains in-frame clones alone and is incomplete. Altogether over 100,000 clones are present, 90% to 95% being singletons, with the ten largest covering more than 0.1%. Sequencing was performed on unstimulated CD4+ T cells sorted from spleen or lymph node cells, taken before intestinal transplant. The source is a human donor who received an intestinal transplant.

This chain links TRBV7-9 with TRBJ2-1; D remains unclear. Germline CDR1 SEHNR, CDR2 FQNEAQ (reference sequence). The CDR3 extends over 15 amino acids. Trimming left V 1 base short and J 0 bases short, with 7 bases between. Here the CDR3 DNA reads TGTGCCAGCAGCTTAGGACGATACTCCTACAATGAGCAGTTCTTC. This sequence encodes CASSLGRYSYNEQFF.

The chain uses TRBV5-1 and TRBJ1-2; tentative D call: TRBD1 (6 bases). V lost 1 base, J lost 0 bases, and 10 bases lay in between. CDR1 is SGHRS, CDR2 YFSETQ, per germline. The length of the CDR3 is 15 residues. The CDR3 is CASSLTGHSNYGYTF. DNA for the CDR3: TGCGCCAGCAGCTTGACGGGACACTCTAACTATGGCTACACCTTC.

The chain recombines TRBV28 with TRBJ1-1, with 10 bases aligning to TRBD1. The CDR3 consists of 15 residues. Per the germline V gene, CDR1 is MDHEN and CDR2 is SYDVKM. V was pared by 6 bases and J by 5 bases, with 9 bases of the junction left unmatched. CDR3 sequence: CASSSSGQGSTEAFF. CDR3 DNA sequence: TGTGCCAGCAGCTCCTCGGGACAGGGGAGTACTGAAGCTTTCTTT. Full variable domain (rest looked up from reference TRBV28 and TRBJ1-1): DVKVTQSSRYLVKRTGEKVFLECVQDMDHENMFWYRQDPGLGLRLIYFSYDVKMKEKGDIPEGYSVSREKKERFSLILESASTNQTSMYLCASSSSGQGSTEAFFGQGTRLTVV.

This rearrangement joins TRBV7-9 to TRBJ1-1; the D gene is possibly TRBD1 (5 bases). This CDR3 contains 15 residues. Germline CDR1 SEHNR, CDR2 FQNEAQ (reference sequence). The germline V and J ends were trimmed by 5 bases and 1 base, with 14 bases remaining between them. In nucleotides, the CDR3 is TGTGCCAGCAGCCGGACCCGGGGGAAGAACACTGAAGCTTTCTTT. It encodes CASSRTRGKNTEAFF.